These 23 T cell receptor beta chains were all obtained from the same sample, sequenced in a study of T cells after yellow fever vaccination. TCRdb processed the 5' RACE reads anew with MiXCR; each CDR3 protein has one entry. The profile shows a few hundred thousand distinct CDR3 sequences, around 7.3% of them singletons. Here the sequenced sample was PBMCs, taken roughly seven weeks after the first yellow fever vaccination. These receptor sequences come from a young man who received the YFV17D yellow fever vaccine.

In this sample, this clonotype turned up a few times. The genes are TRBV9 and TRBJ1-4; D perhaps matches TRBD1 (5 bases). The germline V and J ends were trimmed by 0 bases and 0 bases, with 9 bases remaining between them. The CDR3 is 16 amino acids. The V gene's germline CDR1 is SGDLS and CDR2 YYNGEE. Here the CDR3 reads CASSVDQGATNEKLFF. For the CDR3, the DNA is TGTGCCAGCAGCGTAGACCAGGGAGCAACTAATGAAAAACTGTTTTTT.

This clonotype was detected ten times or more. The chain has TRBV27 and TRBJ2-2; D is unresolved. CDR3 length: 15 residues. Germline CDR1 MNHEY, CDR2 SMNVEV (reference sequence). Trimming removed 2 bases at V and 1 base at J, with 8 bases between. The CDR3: CASSLITLNTGELFF. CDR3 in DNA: TGTGCCAGCAGTTTAATCACCCTGAACACCGGGGAGCTGTTTTTT.

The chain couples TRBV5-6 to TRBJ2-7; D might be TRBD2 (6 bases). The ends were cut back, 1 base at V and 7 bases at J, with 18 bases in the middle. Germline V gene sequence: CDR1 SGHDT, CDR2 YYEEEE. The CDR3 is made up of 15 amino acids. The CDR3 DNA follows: TGTGCCAGCAGCTTGCTGGACGGGGGACCCAAGGAGCAGTACTTC. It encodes CASSLLDGGPKEQYF. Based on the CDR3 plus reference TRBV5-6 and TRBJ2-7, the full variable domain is DAGVTQSPTHLIKTRGQQVTLRCSPKSGHDTVSWYQQALGQGPQFIFQYYEEEERQRGNFPDRFSGHQFPNYSSELNVNALLLGDSALYLCASSLLDGGPKEQYFGPGTRLTVT.

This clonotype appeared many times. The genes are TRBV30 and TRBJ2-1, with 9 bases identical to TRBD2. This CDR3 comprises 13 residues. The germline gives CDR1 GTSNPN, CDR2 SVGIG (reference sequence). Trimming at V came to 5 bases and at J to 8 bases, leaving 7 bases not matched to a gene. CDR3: CAWAFGGGDEQFF. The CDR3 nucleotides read TGTGCCTGGGCTTTCGGCGGGGGGGATGAGCAGTTCTTC.

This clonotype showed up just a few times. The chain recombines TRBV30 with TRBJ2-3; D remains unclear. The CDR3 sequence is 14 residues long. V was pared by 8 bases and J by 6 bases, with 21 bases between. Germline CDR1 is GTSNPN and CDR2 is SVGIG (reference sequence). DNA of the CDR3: TGTGCCGGAGCCTCGCAGGCCGGGCGGGATACGCAGTATTTT. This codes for CAGASQAGRDTQYF.

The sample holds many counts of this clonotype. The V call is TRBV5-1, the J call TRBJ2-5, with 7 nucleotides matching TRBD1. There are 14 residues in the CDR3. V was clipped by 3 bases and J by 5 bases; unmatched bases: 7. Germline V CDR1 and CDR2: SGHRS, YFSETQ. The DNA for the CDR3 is TGCGCCAGCAGCTCCCGGACAGGAACGGAGACCCAGTACTTC. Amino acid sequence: CASSSRTGTETQYF.

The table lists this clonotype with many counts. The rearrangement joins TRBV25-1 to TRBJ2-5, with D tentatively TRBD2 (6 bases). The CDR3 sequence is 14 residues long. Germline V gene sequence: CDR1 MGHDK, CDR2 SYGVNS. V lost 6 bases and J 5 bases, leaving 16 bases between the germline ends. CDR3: CASSAGTHRETQYF. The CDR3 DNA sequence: TGTGCCAGCAGCGCCGGGACTCATCGGGAGACCCAGTACTTC.

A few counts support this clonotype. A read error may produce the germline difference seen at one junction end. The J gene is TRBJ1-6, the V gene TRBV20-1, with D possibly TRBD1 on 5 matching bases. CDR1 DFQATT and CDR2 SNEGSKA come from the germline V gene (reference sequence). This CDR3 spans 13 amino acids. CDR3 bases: TGCAGTGTTAGACAGAGGGTGAATTCACCCCTCCACTTT. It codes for CSVRQRVNSPLHF.

Here the CDR3 DNA reads TGTGCCAGCAGCCAAATAGGGCTCCCCCTAGAGTTCTTC. Translated, it gives CASSQIGLPLEFF. The chain is built from TRBV3-1 and TRBJ2-1; no clear D gene. CDR1 LGHDT and CDR2 YNNKEL come from the germline V gene (reference sequence). This CDR3 has 13 amino acids. V was shortened by 2 bases and J by 14 bases, with 16 bases between the two germline ends.

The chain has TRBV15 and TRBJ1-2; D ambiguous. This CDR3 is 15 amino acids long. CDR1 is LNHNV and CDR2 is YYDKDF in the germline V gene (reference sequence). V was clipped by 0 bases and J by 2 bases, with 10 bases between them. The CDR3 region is CATSRDPLENYGYTF. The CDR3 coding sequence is TGTGCCACCAGCAGAGATCCCCTCGAGAACTATGGCTACACCTTC.

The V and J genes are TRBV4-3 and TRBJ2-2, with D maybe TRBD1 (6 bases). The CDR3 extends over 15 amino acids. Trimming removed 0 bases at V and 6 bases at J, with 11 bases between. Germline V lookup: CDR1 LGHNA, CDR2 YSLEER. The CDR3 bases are TGCGCCAGCAGCCAAGATCCGGCAGGGGCCGGGGAGCTGTTTTTT. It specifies CASSQDPAGAGELFF.

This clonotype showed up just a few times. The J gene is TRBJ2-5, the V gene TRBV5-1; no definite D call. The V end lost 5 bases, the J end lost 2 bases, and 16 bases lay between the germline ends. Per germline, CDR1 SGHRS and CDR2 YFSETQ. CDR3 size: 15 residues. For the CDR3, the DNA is TGCGCCAGCAGGACAAACGGAGCTGGGCAAGAGACCCAGTACTTC. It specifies CASRTNGAGQETQYF.

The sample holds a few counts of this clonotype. CDR3 in DNA: TGTGCCAGCAGTACCTCTAGGGTAGGCGAGCAGTTCTTC. Encoded protein: CASSTSRVGEQFF. The chain carries TRBV6-2 or TRBV6-3 and TRBJ2-1; D gene uncertain. The CDR3 sequence is 13 residues long. Trimming took off 5 bases at V and 10 bases at J, with 15 bases between the two ends. The germline gives CDR1 MNHEY, CDR2 SVGEGT.

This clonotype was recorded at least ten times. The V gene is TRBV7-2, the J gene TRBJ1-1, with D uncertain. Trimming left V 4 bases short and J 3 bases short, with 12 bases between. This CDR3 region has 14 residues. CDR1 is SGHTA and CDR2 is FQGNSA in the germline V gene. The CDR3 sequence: CASSSGFMYTEAFF. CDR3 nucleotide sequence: TGTGCCAGCAGCTCAGGTTTCATGTACACTGAAGCTTTCTTT.

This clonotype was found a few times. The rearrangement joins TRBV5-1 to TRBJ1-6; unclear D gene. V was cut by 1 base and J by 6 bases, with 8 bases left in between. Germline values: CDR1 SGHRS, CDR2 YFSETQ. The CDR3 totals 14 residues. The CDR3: CASSLIDANSPLHF. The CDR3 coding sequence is TGCGCCAGCAGCTTGATAGATGCTAATTCACCCCTCCACTTT. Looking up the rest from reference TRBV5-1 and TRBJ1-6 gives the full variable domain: KAGVTQTPRYLIKTRGQQVTLSCSPISGHRSVSWYQQTPGQGLQFLFEYFSETQRNKGNFPGRFSGRQFSNSRSEMNVSTLELGDSALYLCASSLIDANSPLHFGNGTRLTVT.

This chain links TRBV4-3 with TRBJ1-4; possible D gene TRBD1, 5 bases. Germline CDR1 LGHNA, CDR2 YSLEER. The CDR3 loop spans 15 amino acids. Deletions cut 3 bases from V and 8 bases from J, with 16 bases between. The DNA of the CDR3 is TGCGCCAGCAGCCACCCCGGGACGTCGCGAGAAAAACTGTTTTTT. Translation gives CASSHPGTSREKLFF.

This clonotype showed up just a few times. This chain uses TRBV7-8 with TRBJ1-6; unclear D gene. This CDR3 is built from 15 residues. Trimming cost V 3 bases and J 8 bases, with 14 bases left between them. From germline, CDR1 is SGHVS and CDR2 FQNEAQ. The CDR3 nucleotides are TGTGCCAGCAGCTTTACGGGTTCTTGGGATTCACCCCTCCACTTT. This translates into CASSFTGSWDSPLHF.

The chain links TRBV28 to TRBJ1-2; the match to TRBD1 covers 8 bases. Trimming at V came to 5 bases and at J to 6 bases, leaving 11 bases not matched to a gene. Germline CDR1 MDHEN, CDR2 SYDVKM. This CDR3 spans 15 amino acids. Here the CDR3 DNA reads TGTGCCAGCAGTGGAGCTGGGACAGGAGAGGATGGCTACACCTTC. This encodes CASSGAGTGEDGYTF.

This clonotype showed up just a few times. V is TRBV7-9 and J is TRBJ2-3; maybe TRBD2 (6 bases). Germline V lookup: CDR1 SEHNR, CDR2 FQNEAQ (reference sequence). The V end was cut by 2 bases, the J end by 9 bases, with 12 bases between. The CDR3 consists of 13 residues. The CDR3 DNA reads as TGTGCCAGCAGCTTATCCCGGGACTCCACGCAGTATTTT. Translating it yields CASSLSRDSTQYF. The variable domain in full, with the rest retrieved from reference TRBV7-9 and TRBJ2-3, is DTGVSQNPRHKITKRGQNVTFRCDPISEHNRLYWYRQTLGQGPEFLTYFQNEAQLEKSRLLSDRFSAERPKGSFSTLEIQRTEQGDSAMYLCASSLSRDSTQYFGPGTRLTVL.

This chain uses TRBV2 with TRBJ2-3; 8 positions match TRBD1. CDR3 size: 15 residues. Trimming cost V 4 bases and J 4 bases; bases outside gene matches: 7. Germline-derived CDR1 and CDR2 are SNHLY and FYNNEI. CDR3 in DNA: TGTGCCAGCAGTGGGACAGGGCGGAGGGCAGATACGCAGTATTTT. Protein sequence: CASSGTGRRADTQYF.

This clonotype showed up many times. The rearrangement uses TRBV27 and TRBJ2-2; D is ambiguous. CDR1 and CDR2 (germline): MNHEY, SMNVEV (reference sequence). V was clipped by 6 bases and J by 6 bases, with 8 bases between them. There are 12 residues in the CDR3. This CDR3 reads CASSLIAGELFF. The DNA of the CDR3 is TGTGCCAGCAGCTTGATCGCCGGGGAGCTGTTTTTT.

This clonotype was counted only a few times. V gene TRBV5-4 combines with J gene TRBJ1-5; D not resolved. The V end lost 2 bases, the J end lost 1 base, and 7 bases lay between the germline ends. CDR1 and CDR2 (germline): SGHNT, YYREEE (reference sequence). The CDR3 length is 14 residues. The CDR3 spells CASSFDGSNQPQHF. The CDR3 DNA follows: TGTGCCAGCAGCTTCGACGGGAGCAATCAGCCCCAGCATTTT.

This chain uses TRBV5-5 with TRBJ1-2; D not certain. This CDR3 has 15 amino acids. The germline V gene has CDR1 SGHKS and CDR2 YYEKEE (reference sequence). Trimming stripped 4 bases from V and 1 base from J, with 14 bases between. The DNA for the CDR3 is TGTGCCAGCAGCAGCTGGATTCGCGGTAACTATGGCTACACCTTC. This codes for CASSSWIRGNYGYTF.